The TCR beta chain described here comes from a study of T cell responses to AZD1222 COVID-19 vaccine. The germline V and J ends were trimmed by 6 bases and 3 bases, with 14 bases remaining between them. Looked up from germline, CDR1 is MDHEN and CDR2 is SYDVKM. The CDR3 is made up of 14 amino acids. TCRdb's table, derived via immunoSEQ multiplex PCR, lists solely in-frame clones and lacks some. This repertoire shows about 85,000 clones, 88% found once; its top ten account for 10% to 13%. Study results and limitations: A mostly white British donor set with more females was recruited, and clonal diversity was possibly underestimated. Increases in Spike-specific TCR breadth and depth were seen after two AZD1222 doses. Unmutated variant regions are reportedly the target of nearly half of TCRs that are spike-specific. All repertoire sampling was performed exclusively after the peak T cell response.

Remarks on this clone: Its antigen is not identified.

J is TRBJ1-1 and V is TRBV28, with D possibly being TRBD1 (5 bases). Sequencing was performed on peripheral blood, taken on day 0 of MenACWY control vaccination. This sequence was found in an adult in good health. The CDR3 DNA is TGTGCCAGCAGACCCGCGGGGGTTGACACTGAAGCTTTCTTT. Residues: CASRPAGVDTEAFF.